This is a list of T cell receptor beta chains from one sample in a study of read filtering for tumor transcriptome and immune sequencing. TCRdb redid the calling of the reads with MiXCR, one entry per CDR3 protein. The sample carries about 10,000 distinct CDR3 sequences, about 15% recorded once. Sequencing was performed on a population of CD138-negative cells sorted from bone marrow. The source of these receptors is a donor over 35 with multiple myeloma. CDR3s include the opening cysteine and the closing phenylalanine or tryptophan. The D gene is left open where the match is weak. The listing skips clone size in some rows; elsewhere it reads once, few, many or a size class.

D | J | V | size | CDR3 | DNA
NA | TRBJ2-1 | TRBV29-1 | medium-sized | CSVEPAHNEQFF | TGCAGCGTTGAACCCGCCCACAATGAGCAGTTCTTC
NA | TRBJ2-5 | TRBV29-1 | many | CSVEGASGQQETQYF | TGCAGCGTTGAAGGGGCTTCCGGCCAACAAGAGACCCAGTACTTC
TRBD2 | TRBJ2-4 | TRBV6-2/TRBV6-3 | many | CAIKSSGGASDIQYF | TGTGCCATCAAGTCTAGCGGGGGGGCCAGTGACATTCAGTACTTC
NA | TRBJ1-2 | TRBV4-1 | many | CASSQDWSKYYGYTF | TGCGCCAGCAGCCAAGATTGGTCAAAATACTATGGCTACACCTTC
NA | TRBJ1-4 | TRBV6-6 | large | CASSSPRGINEKLFF | TGTGCCAGCAGTTCCCCAAGGGGTATTAATGAAAAACTGTTTTTT
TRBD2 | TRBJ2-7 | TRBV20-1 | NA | CSARPRTSGSSEQYF | TGCAGTGCTAGACCCCGGACTAGCGGGAGTTCCGAGCAGTACTTC
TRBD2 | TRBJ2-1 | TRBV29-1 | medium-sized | CSVSSGSLSGSYNEQFF | TGCAGCGTTAGTAGCGGGAGTCTCTCCGGCTCCTACAATGAGCAGTTCTTC
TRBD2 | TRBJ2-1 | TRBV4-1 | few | CASSHPGLAGAGNEQFF | TGCGCCAGCAGCCATCCGGGACTAGCGGGAGCGGGCAATGAGCAGTTCTTC
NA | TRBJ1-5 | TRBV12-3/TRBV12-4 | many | CASSSDQPQHF | TGTGCCAGCAGCTCCGATCAGCCCCAGCATTTT
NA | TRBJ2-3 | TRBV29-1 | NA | CSVDREQGQYF | TGCAGCGTTGACAGGGAACAGGGGCAGTATTTT
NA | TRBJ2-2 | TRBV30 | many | CAWSVRVGGELFF | TGTGCCTGGAGTGTACGAGTCGGCGGGGAGCTGTTTTTT
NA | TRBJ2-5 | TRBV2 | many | CASSEYGQGPYQETQYF | TGTGCCAGCAGTGAATACGGGCAGGGGCCGTACCAAGAGACCCAGTACTTC
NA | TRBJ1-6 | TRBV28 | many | CASSFHPPEGSPLHF | TGTGCCAGCAGTTTTCACCCCCCGGAGGGTTCACCCCTCCACTTT
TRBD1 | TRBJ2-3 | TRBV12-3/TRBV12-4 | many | CASSFGDRGPDTQYF | TGTGCCAGCAGTTTTGGGGACAGGGGGCCAGATACGCAGTATTTT
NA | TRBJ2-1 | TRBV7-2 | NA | CASSTTGTPYNEQFF | TGTGCCAGCAGCACAACCGGGACCCCCTACAATGAGCAGTTCTTC
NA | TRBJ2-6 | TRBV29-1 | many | CSAGPISGANVLTF | TGCAGCGCCGGACCGATCTCTGGGGCCAACGTCCTGACTTTC
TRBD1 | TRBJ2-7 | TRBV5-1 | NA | CASSQDRVKQYF | TGCGCCAGCAGCCAGGACAGGGTTAAGCAGTACTTC
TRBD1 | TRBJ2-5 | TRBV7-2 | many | CASSLETGGETQYF | TGTGCCAGCAGCCTGGAGACAGGGGGAGAGACCCAGTACTTC
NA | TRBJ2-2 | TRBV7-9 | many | CASSSQGGFGELFF | TGTGCCAGCAGCTCACAAGGGGGGTTCGGGGAGCTGTTTTTT
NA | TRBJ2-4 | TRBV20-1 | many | CSANSGGGIQYF | TGCAGTGCCAATTCGGGGGGCGGCATTCAGTACTTC
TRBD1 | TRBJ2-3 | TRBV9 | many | CASSAQGAAADTQYF | TGTGCCAGCAGTGCACAGGGGGCAGCAGCAGATACGCAGTATTTT
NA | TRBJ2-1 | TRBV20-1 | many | CSARGANSPNEQFF | TGCAGTGCTAGAGGGGCAAACTCCCCCAATGAGCAGTTCTTC
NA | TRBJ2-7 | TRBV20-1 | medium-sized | CSARDSSTSYEQYF | TGCAGTGCTAGAGATTCTAGTACTTCCTACGAGCAGTACTTC
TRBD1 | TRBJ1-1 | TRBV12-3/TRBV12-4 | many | CASSLQGANTEAFF | TGTGCCAGCTCGTTACAGGGGGCTAACACTGAAGCTTTCTTT
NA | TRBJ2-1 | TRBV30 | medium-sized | CAWSVLGLAFRNEQFF | TGTGCCTGGAGTGTACTCGGTCTAGCGTTTAGGAATGAGCAGTTCTTC
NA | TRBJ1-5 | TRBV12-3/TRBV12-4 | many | CASSLKGIGSQPQHF | TGTGCCAGCAGTTTAAAGGGCATTGGGAGTCAGCCCCAGCATTTT
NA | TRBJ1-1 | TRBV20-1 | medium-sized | CSAQDLPVNTEAFF | TGCAGTGCTCAAGATTTACCCGTGAACACTGAAGCTTTCTTT
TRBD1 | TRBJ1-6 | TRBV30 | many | CAYRQGDSPLHF | TGTGCCTACCGACAGGGGGATTCACCCCTCCACTTT
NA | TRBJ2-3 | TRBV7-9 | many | CASSQIGSTDTQYF | TGTGCCAGCAGCCAAATTGGGAGCACAGATACGCAGTATTTT
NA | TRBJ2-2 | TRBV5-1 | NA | CASSSTGGDTGEPLF | TGCGCCAGCAGCTCCACAGGGGGGGACACCGGGGAGCCGCTTTTT
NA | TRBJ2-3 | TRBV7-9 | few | CASSPRGPDTQYF | TGTGCCAGCAGCCCAAGAGGACCCGATACGCAGTATTTT
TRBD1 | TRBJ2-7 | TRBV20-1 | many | CSAVATGTGGYEQYF | TGCAGTGCTGTAGCCACCGGGACAGGGGGATACGAGCAGTACTTC
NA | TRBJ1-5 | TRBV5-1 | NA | CASSLVGWVQTQHF | TGCGCCAGCAGCTTGGTAGGCTGGGTTCAGACCCAGCATTTT
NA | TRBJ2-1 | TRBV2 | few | CASTRLNEQFF | TGTGCCAGCACCCGGTTGAATGAGCAGTTCTTC
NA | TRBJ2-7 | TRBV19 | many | CASSKPQEVPYEQYF | TGTGCCAGTAGTAAACCCCAGGAGGTCCCCTACGAGCAGTACTTC
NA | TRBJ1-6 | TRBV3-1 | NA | CASSQGSRSNSPLHF | TGTGCCAGCAGCCAAGGGTCCCGGAGCAATTCACCCCTCCACTTT
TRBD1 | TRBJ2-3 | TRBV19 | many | CASSGMAGGSDTQYF | TGTGCCAGTAGCGGGATGGCAGGGGGCTCAGATACGCAGTATTTT
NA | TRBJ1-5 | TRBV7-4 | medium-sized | CASSHSNQPQHF | TGTGCCAGCAGCCATAGCAATCAGCCCCAGCATTTT
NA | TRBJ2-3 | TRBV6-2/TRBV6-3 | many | CASSTGTPTDTQYF | TGTGCCAGCAGCACCGGGACCCCCACAGATACGCAGTATTTT
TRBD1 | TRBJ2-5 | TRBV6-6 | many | CASTSGTAVETQYF | TGTGCCAGCACCTCCGGGACAGCAGTAGAGACCCAGTACTTC
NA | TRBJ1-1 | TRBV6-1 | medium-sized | CASSREGNGGAEAFF | TGTGCCAGCAGTAGGGAGGGGAATGGGGGCGCTGAAGCTTTCTTT
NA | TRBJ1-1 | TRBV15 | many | CATRKIGGLNTEAFF | TGTGCCACCAGGAAAATAGGTGGGTTGAACACTGAAGCTTTCTTT
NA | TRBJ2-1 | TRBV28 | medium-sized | CASTLPGAGKNEQFF | TGTGCCAGCACCCTCCCCGGGGCGGGGAAGAATGAGCAGTTCTTC
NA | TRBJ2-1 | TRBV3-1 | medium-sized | CASSLRGDNEQFF | TGTGCCAGCAGCCTTAGAGGGGACAATGAGCAGTTCTTC
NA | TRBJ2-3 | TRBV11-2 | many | CASSLIMADTQYF | TGTGCCAGCAGCTTAATTATGGCGGATACGCAGTATTTT
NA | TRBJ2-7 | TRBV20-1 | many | CSARAAYEQYF | TGCAGTGCTAGAGCAGCCTACGAGCAGTACTTC
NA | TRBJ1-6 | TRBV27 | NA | CASRGQGSSPLHF | TGTGCCAGCAGGGGGCAGGGGAGTTCACCCCTCCACTTT
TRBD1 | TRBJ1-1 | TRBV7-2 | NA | CVSSLAGGGAFF | TGTGTCAGCAGCCTAGCAGGGGGCGGAGCTTTCTTT
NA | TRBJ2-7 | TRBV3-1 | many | CASSQGAQSSYEQYF | TGTGCCAGCAGCCAAGGGGCGCAGAGCTCCTACGAGCAGTACTTC
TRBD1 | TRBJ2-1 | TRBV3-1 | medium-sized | CASTLTQGDYEQFF | TGTGCCAGCACCTTAACCCAGGGGGATTATGAGCAGTTCTTC
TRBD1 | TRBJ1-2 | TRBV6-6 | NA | CASSPRGQGASLGYGYTF | TGTGCCAGCAGTCCCCGGGGACAGGGGGCCTCGCTAGGCTATGGCTACACCTTC
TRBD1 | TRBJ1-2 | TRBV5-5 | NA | CASSLRYNPGGYGYTF | TGTGCCAGCAGCTTGAGGTATAATCCAGGGGGCTATGGCTACACCTTC
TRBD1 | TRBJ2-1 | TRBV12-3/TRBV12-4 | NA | CATCRQGVTEQFF | TGTGCCACCTGTAGACAGGGAGTAACTGAGCAGTTCTTC
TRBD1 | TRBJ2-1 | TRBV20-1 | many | CSADLGQGRNEQFF | TGCAGTGCTGACCTCGGACAGGGAAGGAATGAGCAGTTCTTC
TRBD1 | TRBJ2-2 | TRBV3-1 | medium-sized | CASSRVEVGQGATGELFF | TGTGCCAGCAGCCGGGTTGAAGTGGGACAGGGGGCCACCGGGGAGCTGTTTTTT
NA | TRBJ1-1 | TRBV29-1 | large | CSVQSRPPGTEAFF | TGCAGCGTTCAAAGTAGACCACCTGGGACTGAAGCTTTCTTT